The rows below give T cell receptor beta chains drawn from one sample of a study of graft-versus-host responses after intestinal transplantation. These receptors are not linked to any known antigen. The data were produced by immunoSEQ multiplex PCR, yet TCRdb's version contains in-frame clones alone and is incomplete. The sample includes 75,000 to 95,000 clones, 80% to 95% seen only once; the top ten take approximately 0.32%. The sample in question was unstimulated CD4+ T cells sorted from spleen or lymph node cells, obtained before transplant. The receptors originated from a human donor who was the organ donor for an intestinal transplant. CDR3s include the opening cysteine and the closing phenylalanine or tryptophan. D genes are given only for firm matches. Expanded clones get a size class; other rows say once, few or many, or leave the size out.

CDR3 length	D gene	V gene	J gene	clone size	CDR3 protein	CDR3 DNA
17	-	TRBV14	TRBJ2-3	-	CASSQVFLAVGTDTQYF	TGTGCCAGCAGCCAAGTTTTCCTAGCTGTCGGCACAGATACGCAGTATTTT
13	-	TRBV30	TRBJ1-6	few	CAYTQTILSPLHF	TGTGCCTACACACAGACAATCCTTTCACCCCTCCACTTT
15	-	TRBV10-3	TRBJ2-2	-	CAISYAGTPTGELFF	TGTGCCATCAGTTACGCCGGGACTCCCACCGGGGAGCTGTTTTTT
14	-	TRBV18	TRBJ2-3	-	CASSPGTSTDTQYF	TGTGCCAGCTCGCCCGGGACTTCCACAGATACGCAGTATTTT
17	TRBD2	TRBV12-5	TRBJ2-5	-	CASGLFPQASGQETQYF	TGTGCTAGTGGTTTGTTCCCTCAGGCTAGCGGCCAAGAGACCCAGTACTTC
19	TRBD2	TRBV4-1	TRBJ2-2	-	CASSLPGAGGPMNTGELFF	TGCGCCAGCAGCCTCCCAGGAGCGGGAGGGCCAATGAACACCGGGGAGCTGTTTTTT
14	TRBD1	TRBV19	TRBJ1-1	-	CASSPGQGIVEAFF	TGTGCCAGTAGTCCCGGACAGGGGATTGTCGAGGCTTTCTTT
14	-	TRBV11-2	TRBJ2-3	-	CASSSGHHTDTQYF	TGTGCCAGCAGCTCGGGACACCACACGGATACGCAGTATTTT
17	TRBD1	TRBV19	TRBJ1-2	-	CASSTGGAQTINYGYTF	TGTGCCAGTAGTACAGGGGGCGCTCAGACAATTAACTATGGCTACACCTTC
14	TRBD1	TRBV14	TRBJ1-2	few	CASSPDRVLDGYTF	TGTGCCAGCAGCCCCGACAGGGTCCTCGATGGCTACACCTTC
16	-	TRBV6-5	TRBJ2-7	-	CASSYSLQGNSYEQYF	TGTGCCAGCAGTTACTCGTTGCAGGGAAACTCCTACGAGCAGTACTTC
15	-	TRBV5-6	TRBJ2-1	-	CASSLDYGSYNEQFF	TGTGCCAGCAGCTTGGACTACGGCTCCTACAATGAGCAGTTCTTC
22	TRBD2	TRBV9	TRBJ2-3	-	CASSVDPSSGGTITPGTDTQYF	TGTGCCAGCAGCGTAGACCCCTCCAGCGGGGGCACTATAACCCCTGGCACAGATACGCAGTATTTT
15	-	TRBV7-6	TRBJ1-1	-	CASSSTAGMNTEAFF	TGTGCCAGCAGCTCCACGGCAGGCATGAACACTGAAGCTTTCTTT